Below are 13 T cell receptor beta chains sequenced from a single sample in a study of CD8+CD57+ T cells in acquired aplastic anemia (dated by TCRdb to 2016 to 2018). Sequenced on an Illumina HiSeq 2000. Genomic DNA was used as template for profiling of TCR beta VDJ combinations and CDR3 sequences. TCRdb applied fastp at Q25 and MiXCR to the public reads, then kept only in-frame beta chains. Each entry is one CDR3 protein sequence, shown with its most common DNA and genes. The sample includes around 290,000 distinct CDR3 sequences, with about three fifths observed a single time. Around 1.3% of the sample rests with the top ten. Expansion of CD8+CD57+ cells had been shown by flow cytometry in the patients chosen for sequencing. Sequencing was done on a sample of sorted CD4+, CD8+, or CD8+CD57+ T cells (not recorded which) from PBMCs. The receptors were gathered from a human donor with aplastic anemia.

Note on this clonotype: With a much larger clone just one base away, this may be a read error. V usage is TRBV6-1 and J usage is TRBJ2-3; the D gene is possibly TRBD1 (5 bases). CDR1 MNHNS and CDR2 SASEGT come from the germline V gene. The CDR3 runs to 16 residues. The CDR3 sequence is CASSDLPLQGTDAQYF. The CDR3 nucleotides read TGTGCCAGCAGTGATCTACCGCTCCAGGGCACAGATGCGCAGTATTTT.

This rearrangement joins TRBV20-1 to TRBJ1-6; D is ambiguous. Germline CDR1 and CDR2: DFQATT and SNEGSKA (reference sequence). V was shortened by 6 bases and J by 12 bases, with 12 bases between the two germline ends. The CDR3 loop spans 11 amino acids. CDR3 nucleotide sequence: TGCAGTGCCTCCGACCGGAGACCCCTCCACTTT. Translated, it gives CSASDRRPLHF.

The chain uses TRBV7-2 and TRBJ2-3; no clear D. Germline loops: CDR1 SGHTA, CDR2 FQGNSA. V shed 5 bases and J shed 6 bases, with 9 bases lying between them. There are 12 residues in the CDR3. CDR3 nucleotide sequence: TGTGCCAGCAGCCCAACCATGGATACGCAGTATTTT. As protein: CASSPTMDTQYF.

The J gene is TRBJ2-3, the V gene TRBV2, with D perhaps matching TRBD1 (5 bases). CDR1 is SNHLY and CDR2 is FYNNEI in the germline V gene. The CDR3 spans 15 residues. V lost 6 bases, J lost 0 bases, and 13 bases lay in between. The CDR3 sequence: CASRQQATSTDTQYF. Here the CDR3 DNA reads TGTGCCAGCAGGCAACAGGCGACTAGCACAGATACGCAGTATTTT.

The V gene is TRBV7-9, the J gene TRBJ2-1; D uncertain. The CDR3 loop spans 13 amino acids. V was shortened by 5 bases and J by 4 bases, with 9 bases between the two germline ends. In germline, CDR1 is SEHNR, CDR2 FQNEAQ (reference sequence). The CDR3 here is CASSVGQYNEQFF. Written as DNA, the CDR3 is TGTGCCAGCAGCGTGGGCCAATACAATGAGCAGTTCTTC.

This clonotype has only one observation. The V and J genes are TRBV5-5 and TRBJ1-5; 8 nucleotides match TRBD1. The CDR3 covers 16 residues. Looked up from germline, CDR1 is SGHKS and CDR2 is YYEKEE (reference sequence). V dropped 3 bases and J dropped 0; count of bases not matched to a gene: 5. The CDR3 nucleotides read TGTGCCAGCAGCTCAGACAGGGGCCTTAGCAATCAGCCCCAGCATTTT. This gives the protein CASSSDRGLSNQPQHF.

This clonotype appeared a few times. The V and J genes are TRBV19 and TRBJ2-3; 8 bases are a match to TRBD1. This CDR3 contains 12 residues. Trimming at V came to 11 bases and at J to 3 bases, leaving 4 bases not matched to a gene. Germline V gene sequence: CDR1 LNHDA, CDR2 SQIVND (reference sequence). CDR3 coding DNA: TGTGCCTCAGGGGGCGGTACAGATACGCAGTATTTT. Its translation is CASGGGTDTQYF.

Regarding this clonotype: This may arise from a read error, as a much more abundant clone is one base away. V gene TRBV19 combines with J gene TRBJ2-5; D is ambiguous. The CDR3 covers 13 residues. CDR1 is LNHDA, CDR2 SQIVND, per germline (reference sequence). This CDR3 reads CASSILVRETQCF. The CDR3 DNA follows: TGTGCCAGTAGTATACTAGTTCGAGAGACCCAGTGCTTC.

This clonotype appeared many times. This chain uses TRBV20-1 with TRBJ2-1; 9 bases fit TRBD2. Germline V gives CDR1 DFQATT, CDR2 SNEGSKA (reference sequence). The CDR3 extends over 16 amino acids. With V trimmed by 3 bases and J by 4 bases, 10 bases remained unmatched. The CDR3 reads CSASYSGRAIYNEQFF. In DNA, the CDR3 is TGCAGTGCTAGTTATAGCGGGAGAGCTATATACAATGAGCAGTTCTTC.

The chain uses TRBV7-2 and TRBJ2-1; D is ambiguous. V was cut by 0 bases and J by 7 bases, with 10 bases left in between. CDR1 is SGHTA and CDR2 is FQGNSA in the germline V gene. This CDR3 has 14 residues. CDR3 DNA: TGTGCCAGCAGCTTAGCCCCTATCCTTAATGAGCAGTTCTTC. This codes for CASSLAPILNEQFF.

The chain employs TRBV7-4 and TRBJ2-7; 8 nucleotides line up with TRBD1. Trimming at V came to 0 bases and at J to 3 bases, leaving 4 bases not matched to a gene. The germline CDR1 and CDR2 sequences are SGHVT and SQSDAQ. The CDR3 has 15 amino acids. CDR3 in DNA: TGTGCCAGCAGCTTAGCAAGGACAGGGATCTACGAGCAGTACTTC. Amino acid sequence: CASSLARTGIYEQYF.

This clonotype was seen once. J is TRBJ2-3 and V is TRBV11-2; D perhaps matches TRBD2 (6 bases). V lost 4 bases to trimming and J lost 0 bases, with 14 bases between them. The CDR3 totals 16 residues. Germline CDR1 reads SGHAT; CDR2 reads FQNNGV. This CDR3 reads CASSWRGGGSTDTQYF. The CDR3 DNA sequence: TGTGCCAGCAGCTGGCGGGGTGGCGGAAGCACAGATACGCAGTATTTT.

This clonotype was observed a handful of times. The CDR3 loop is CSARVPLDYEQYF. Here the CDR3 DNA reads TGCAGTGCTAGAGTCCCCTTAGACTACGAGCAGTACTTC. The V and J genes are TRBV20-1 and TRBJ2-7; unclear D gene. The CDR3 consists of 13 residues. Germline assignment: CDR1 DFQATT and CDR2 SNEGSKA (reference sequence). V lost 1 base and J 3 bases, leaving 10 bases between the germline ends.